Shown below are 14 T cell receptor beta chains from a single sample sequenced in a study of technical replicates of blood from several donors. Libraries were prepared by immunoSEQ multiplex PCR; TCRdb keeps only in-frame clonotypes and omits some of them. The table has 72,000 or so clones, around 92% seen once. The source material was T cells isolated from PBMCs. The receptors here all came from a human donor in good health.

This sequence joins TRBV27 and TRBJ2-7; D unclear. The V end was cut by 0 bases, the J end by 5 bases, with 5 bases between. CDR1 and CDR2 from the germline V gene are MNHEY and SMNVEV (reference sequence). The CDR3 contains 12 residues. The CDR3 DNA is TGTGCCAGCAGTTTATCGAGGAACGAGCAGTACTTC. It yields the protein CASSLSRNEQYF.

This chain joins TRBV19 and TRBJ1-5, with D possibly matching TRBD1 (6 bases). The CDR3 length is 12 residues. In germline, CDR1 is LNHDA, CDR2 SQIVND (reference sequence). Trimming cost V 6 bases and J 6 bases, with 9 bases left between them. CDR3 coding DNA: TGTGCCAGTAGAGGGGGGGTTCAGCCCCAGCATTTT. Protein sequence: CASRGGVQPQHF.

CDR3 region: CASSVEGAASTDTQYF. CDR3 DNA sequence: TGTGCCAGCAGCGTAGAGGGGGCCGCTAGCACAGATACGCAGTATTTT. V usage is TRBV9 and J usage is TRBJ2-3; 7 bases align to TRBD1. The CDR3 spans 16 residues. Germline values: CDR1 SGDLS, CDR2 YYNGEE. V lost 0 bases and J lost 0; bases outside the gene matches: 4.

V gene TRBV9 combines with J gene TRBJ2-1, with D unclear. The germline V and J ends were trimmed by 2 bases and 0 bases, with 6 bases remaining between them. The germline V gene has CDR1 SGDLS and CDR2 YYNGEE. The CDR3 has 14 amino acids. In DNA form, the CDR3 reads TGTGCCAGCAGCGTTTCTAGCTCCTACAATGAGCAGTTCTTC. Protein sequence: CASSVSSSYNEQFF.

The genes are TRBV19 and TRBJ2-5; 7 bases agree with TRBD1. The CDR3 has 13 amino acids. Germline V gives CDR1 LNHDA, CDR2 SQIVND (reference sequence). With 4 bases clipped from V and 5 bases from J, the junction kept 4 bases outside the gene matches. The CDR3 nucleotides read TGTGCCAGTAGTAGACAGGGAGAGGAGACCCAGTACTTC. Translating gives CASSRQGEETQYF.

CDR3 in DNA: TGTGCCAGCAGCATGGACAGGACCGGAAACACCATATATTTT. Protein: CASSMDRTGNTIYF. The chain combines TRBV6-5 with TRBJ1-3; TRBD1 matches 7 bases. Germline V gene sequence: CDR1 MNHEY, CDR2 SVGAGI. CDR3 length equals 14 residues. V gave up 6 bases and J gave up 4 bases; unmatched junction bases: 6.

The chain uses TRBV6-5 and TRBJ2-7, with 8 nucleotides matching TRBD1. The CDR3 is 14 residues long. Per germline, CDR1 MNHEY and CDR2 SVGAGI. After removal of 7 bases from V and 4 bases from J, the junction contained 9 bases not matched to a gene. The CDR3 sequence is CASNRGTGEYEQYF. DNA for the CDR3: TGTGCCAGCAACCGCGGGACAGGTGAATACGAGCAGTACTTC.

The chain joins TRBV7-9 to TRBJ2-5; a possible D gene is TRBD2 (6 bases). Trimming took 2 bases from V and 0 from J, leaving 13 bases between them. Germline CDR1 and CDR2: SEHNR and FQNEAQ (reference sequence). The CDR3 length is 16 residues. In nucleotides, the CDR3 is TGTGCCAGCAGCTTACCGCTGGGACTCCACCAAGAGACCCAGTACTTC. Amino acid sequence: CASSLPLGLHQETQYF.

The chain links TRBV28 to TRBJ2-5, with a tentative D call TRBD1 (5 bases). The germline V gene encodes CDR1 MDHEN and CDR2 SYDVKM. The CDR3 contains 13 residues. Trimming stripped 3 bases from V and 5 bases from J, with 10 bases between. The CDR3 protein is CASSLNRLETQYF. In nucleotides, the CDR3 is TGTGCCAGCAGTTTGAACAGGTTGGAGACCCAGTACTTC.

The chain carries TRBV6-5 and TRBJ1-1; 8 nucleotides agree with TRBD1. J was trimmed by 6 bases and V by 5 bases; bases with no gene match: 2. Germline assignment: CDR1 MNHEY and CDR2 SVGAGI. The CDR3 has 12 residues. CDR3 DNA sequence: TGTGCCAGCAGTGGACAGGGCCCTGAAGCTTTCTTT. Translated: CASSGQGPEAFF.

Written as DNA, the CDR3 is TGTGCCAGCAGCTCCTCTGAGTCGTTCTACAATGAGCAGTTCTTC. Its translation: CASSSSESFYNEQFF. The rearrangement links TRBV7-8 to TRBJ2-1; D gene ambiguous. Germline V gene lookup returns CDR1 SGHVS and CDR2 FQNEAQ. V was clipped by 4 bases and J by 3 bases, with 13 bases between them. CDR3 length: 15 amino acids. Filled out from reference TRBV7-8 and TRBJ2-1, the complete variable domain reads GAGVSQSPRYKVAKRGQDVALRCDPISGHVSLFWYQQALGQGPEFLTYFQNEAQLDKSGLPSDRFFAERPEGSVSTLKIQRTQQEDSAVYLCASSSSESFYNEQFFGPGTRLTVL.

The chain uses TRBV7-2 and TRBJ1-2; 8 bases match TRBD1. The CDR3 sequence is 13 residues long. V lost 1 base to trimming and J lost 8 bases; unmatched junction nucleotides: 3. Germline-derived CDR1 and CDR2 are SGHTA and FQGNSA. The chain's CDR3 is CASSLGQGNGYTF. In nucleotides, the CDR3 is TGTGCCAGCAGCTTAGGACAGGGGAACGGCTACACCTTC. Filled out from reference TRBV7-2 and TRBJ1-2, the complete variable domain reads GAGVSQSPSNKVTEKGKDVELRCDPISGHTALYWYRQSLGQGLEFLIYFQGNSAPDKSGLPSDRFSAERTGGSVSTLTIQRTQQEDSAVYLCASSLGQGNGYTFGSGTRLTVV.

This chain connects TRBV11-3 to TRBJ2-7; TRBD1 aligns across 7 bases. V gave up 3 bases and J gave up 4 bases; unmatched junction bases: 9. The CDR3 runs to 15 residues. In germline, CDR1 is SGHNT, CDR2 YENEEA. CDR3 sequence: CASSFGDSNLYEQYF. In DNA, the CDR3 is TGTGCCAGCAGCTTTGGGGACAGCAATCTATACGAGCAGTACTTC.

This clone was found once. This rearrangement joins TRBV5-5 to TRBJ2-7; D call uncertain. Germline assignment: CDR1 SGHKS and CDR2 YYEKEE (reference sequence). Between the trimmed V and J ends, which lost 0 bases and 2 bases, there was a span of 6 bases. The CDR3 has 13 residues. CDR3 sequence: CASSLDSPYEQYF. The DNA of the CDR3 is TGTGCCAGCAGCTTGGACTCCCCCTACGAGCAGTACTTC.